This T cell receptor (beta chain) came from a study of T cells in Graves' hyperthyroidism and ophthalmopathy. The CDR3 is 15 amino acids. J was trimmed by 4 bases and V by 3 bases; bases with no gene match: 8. CDR1 and CDR2 from the germline V gene are MNHEY and SMNVEV (reference sequence). Study observations and caveats: Ophthalmopathy onset followed model prediction by a median approximately 7 months.

Worth noting for this clonotype: Its antigen is not identified.

A Clinical Activity Score of at least 3, a NOSPECS grade of at least 4 and a duration under 3 months were recorded in the ophthalmopathy patients. Uncontrolled infection, other autoimmune disease, pregnancy or lactation led to exclusion. Diagnoses were made from clinical symptoms, serum measures (thyroxine and TRAb), thyroid ultrasound and orbital computed tomography. Authors of the study amplified TCR beta CDR3 regions from RNA transcripts. First-round RT-PCR targeting the TCR CDR3 was performed with the HTBI primer set. TCRdb processed the multiplex PCR reads anew with MiXCR; each CDR3 protein has one entry. The sample lists around 530,000 distinct CDR3 sequences, under 20% occurring once.

The sequencing sample was made of blood. This clonotype was obtained from a woman between 18 and 29 years old with Graves' ophthalmopathy. The chain employs TRBV27 and TRBJ2-5, with TRBD2 matching over 7 bases. This chain's CDR3 is CASSLGDYNIETQYF. CDR3 DNA: TGTGCCAGCAGTTTGGGGGACTACAATATAGAGACCCAGTACTTC.